The 15 T cell receptor beta chains below were found in one sample sequenced in a study of T-cell reconstitution after alpha-beta-depleted transplantation in children. Preparation of the TCRbeta library involved a method that used unique molecular identifiers. TCRdb reprocessed the PCR reads via MiXCR and lists one record per CDR3 protein. The repertoire has about 440,000 distinct CDR3 sequences, roughly two fifths of them found once; the top ten carry under 35%. The source material was PBMCs, sampled before TCRalphabeta/CD19-depleted stem cell transplant. These receptors originate from a girl aged 2 to 10 with aplastic anemia, due to receive a stem cell transplant.

Many counts were recorded for this clonotype. The V gene is TRBV7-2, the J gene TRBJ1-3; TRBD1 might be the D (5 bases). Trimming removed 3 bases at V and 0 bases at J, with 12 bases between. Germline V gene lookup returns CDR1 SGHTA and CDR2 FQGNSA. The CDR3 consists of 16 residues. The CDR3 is CASSFAGRSSGNTIYF. Here the CDR3 DNA reads TGTGCCAGCAGCTTCGCGGGACGAAGCTCTGGAAACACCATATATTTT. Supplemented by reference TRBV7-2 and TRBJ1-3, the full variable domain reads GAGVSQSPSNKVTEKGKDVELRCDPISGHTALYWYRQSLGQGLEFLIYFQGNSAPDKSGLPSDRFSAERTGGSVSTLTIQRTQQEDSAVYLCASSFAGRSSGNTIYFGEGSWLTVV.

This clonotype was picked up a small number of times. This chain connects TRBV2 to TRBJ2-1; TRBD2 matches at 11 bases. This CDR3 is built from 17 residues. Germline assignment: CDR1 SNHLY and CDR2 FYNNEI. The ends lost 5 bases at V and 7 bases at J; junction bases unmatched: 13. The CDR3, as DNA: TGTGCCAGCAGTCAATCAAAACTAGCGGGAGTGGGTAATGAGCAGTTCTTC. Its translation is CASSQSKLAGVGNEQFF.

The chain combines TRBV20-1 with TRBJ1-5; 10 bases are a match to TRBD1. The V segment lost 2 bases and the J segment 1 base; nucleotides outside the gene matches: 11. This CDR3 contains 18 residues. Germline CDR1 reads DFQATT; CDR2 reads SNEGSKA (reference sequence). CDR3 residues: CSARPMTGGSISNQPQHF. CDR3 DNA sequence: TGCAGTGCTAGACCGATGACAGGGGGCTCGATAAGCAATCAGCCCCAGCATTTT.

The table lists this clonotype with many counts. CDR3 sequence (DNA): TGCAGTGCTACCCGGACAGGGCCGAACTATGGCTACACCTTC. Its protein is CSATRTGPNYGYTF. The V call is TRBV20-1, the J call TRBJ1-2, with 8 positions matching TRBD1. Germline CDR1 is DFQATT and CDR2 is SNEGSKA (reference sequence). The ends lost 4 bases at V and 2 bases at J; junction bases unmatched: 6. The CDR3 spans 14 residues.

Notes on this clonotype: A much larger clone is a single base away; this may be a read error. The chain combines TRBV3-1 with TRBJ2-3, with 7 bases identical to TRBD2. Germline CDR1 LGHDT, CDR2 YNNKEL (reference sequence). The CDR3 has 16 residues. The CDR3 region has the DNA TGTGCCTGCAGCCACACGAGGGAGGGCCGGACAGATACGCAGTATTTT. This gives the protein CACSHTREGRTDTQYF.

This clonotype was seen a handful of times. The chain has TRBV3-1 and TRBJ1-1; 8 bases line up with TRBD1. Germline values: CDR1 LGHDT, CDR2 YNNKEL (reference sequence). The trim removed 5 bases at V and 9 bases at J, leaving 11 bases unmatched. The CDR3 consists of 14 residues. The CDR3 DNA is TGTGCCAGCAGCTCCAGCCCTCAGGGGGCCCAAGCTTTCTTT. Encoded protein: CASSSSPQGAQAFF.

The rearrangement links TRBV4-1 to TRBJ1-3; TRBD1 aligns across 7 bases. J gave up 0 bases and V 5 bases, and 13 bases lay outside the gene matches. CDR3 length: 18 amino acids. Germline-derived CDR1 and CDR2 are MGHRA and YSYEKL. CDR3 nucleotide sequence: TGCGCCAGCAGCAAGATAGGGGGCGGGGATCTCTCTGGAAACACCATATATTTT. Translating gives CASSKIGGGDLSGNTIYF.

This clonotype was counted between two and nine times. The chain employs TRBV7-2 and TRBJ2-5; 7 nucleotides match TRBD1. V lost 5 bases, J lost 2 bases, and 5 bases stayed unmatched. The CDR3 is 14 residues long. CDR1 SGHTA and CDR2 FQGNSA come from the germline V gene. CDR3 protein: CASSIPGQQETQYF. In DNA form, the CDR3 reads TGTGCCAGCAGCATTCCGGGACAGCAAGAGACCCAGTACTTC.

This clonotype has ten or more counts. The chain joins TRBV20-1 to TRBJ2-1; 10 bases align to TRBD1. Germline CDR1 and CDR2: DFQATT and SNEGSKA (reference sequence). V was clipped by 5 bases and J by 5 bases; unmatched bases: 6. The CDR3 has 14 residues. The CDR3 reads CSASRDRGNNEQFF. The DNA of the CDR3 is TGCAGTGCTTCCCGGGACAGGGGTAACAATGAGCAGTTCTTC.

The chain combines TRBV14 with TRBJ2-5, with 14 bases lining up with TRBD2. CDR3 length equals 19 residues. CDR1 SGHDN and CDR2 FVKESK come from the germline V gene. The junction had 10 bases not matched to a gene; V was cut back by 0 bases and J by 4 bases. CDR3 DNA sequence: TGTGCCAGCAGCCAAGATCTCGGGACTAGCGGGAGTCAGGTAGAGACCCAGTACTTC. Translation: CASSQDLGTSGSQVETQYF.

This clonotype was seen at least ten times. This chain connects TRBV27 to TRBJ1-6, with TRBD1 identical over 9 bases. This CDR3 is 15 amino acids long. The germline gives CDR1 MNHEY, CDR2 SMNVEV (reference sequence). Losses at the gene ends were 5 bases for V and 7 bases for J; bases not matched to a gene: 6. CDR3 DNA: TGTGCCAGCAGTCTCCGGGACAGGGTCAATTCACCCCTCCACTTT. This translates into CASSLRDRVNSPLHF.

This clonotype was recorded a few times. The rearrangement links TRBV19 to TRBJ1-1, with a weak D call TRBD1 (5 bases). The CDR3 covers 17 residues. CDR1 and CDR2 from the germline V gene are LNHDA and SQIVND (reference sequence). V was cut by 1 base and J by 3 bases, with 18 bases left in between. This CDR3 is CASSIGPWGPDDTEAFF. In DNA, the CDR3 is TGTGCCAGTAGTATAGGGCCATGGGGACCAGACGACACTGAAGCTTTCTTT.

This clonotype was found a few times. The gene calls are TRBV29-1 and TRBJ2-7, with a tentative D call TRBD1 (7 bases). Germline CDR1 is SQVTM and CDR2 is ANQGSEA. This CDR3 is 13 amino acids long. Trimming pared 4 bases from V and 4 bases from J, leaving 14 bases between. CDR3 amino acids: CSVGRGRGYEQYF. Here the CDR3 DNA reads TGCAGCGTTGGGAGGGGGCGCGGGTACGAGCAGTACTTC.

The chain couples TRBV18 to TRBJ2-7, with TRBD2 matching over 13 bases. V shed 3 bases and J 5 bases; nucleotides not matched to a gene: 1. Germline V lookup: CDR1 KGHSH, CDR2 LQKENI. The CDR3 runs 14 residues. The CDR3 here is CASSPGLAGDEQYF. DNA of the CDR3: TGTGCCAGCTCACCCGGACTAGCGGGAGACGAGCAGTACTTC. Using reference TRBV18 and TRBJ2-7 for the parts outside the CDR3, the full variable domain is NAGVMQNPRHLVRRRGQEARLRCSPMKGHSHVYWYRQLPEEGLKFMVYLQKENIIDESGMPKERFSAEFPKEGPSILRIQQVVRGDSAAYFCASSPGLAGDEQYFGPGTRLTVT.

The chain is built from TRBV6-5 and TRBJ1-1; D is possibly TRBD1 (5 bases). Germline values: CDR1 MNHEY, CDR2 SVGAGI. This CDR3 has 15 residues. Trimming removed 0 bases from V and 2 bases from J, with 10 bases in between. This CDR3 reads CASSYSRDFNTEAFF. Written as DNA, the CDR3 is TGTGCCAGCAGTTACTCCAGGGACTTTAACACTGAAGCTTTCTTT.